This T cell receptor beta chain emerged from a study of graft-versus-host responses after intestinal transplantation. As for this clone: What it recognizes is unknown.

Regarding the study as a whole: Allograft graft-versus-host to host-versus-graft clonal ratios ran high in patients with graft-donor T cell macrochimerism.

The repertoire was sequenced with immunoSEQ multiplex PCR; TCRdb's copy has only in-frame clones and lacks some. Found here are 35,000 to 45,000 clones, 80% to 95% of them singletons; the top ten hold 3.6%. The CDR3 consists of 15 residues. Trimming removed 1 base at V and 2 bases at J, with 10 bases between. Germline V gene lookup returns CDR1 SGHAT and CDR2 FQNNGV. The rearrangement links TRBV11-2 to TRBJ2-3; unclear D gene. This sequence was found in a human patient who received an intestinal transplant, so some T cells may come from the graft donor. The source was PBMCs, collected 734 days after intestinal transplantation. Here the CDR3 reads CASSLVRQLTDTQYF. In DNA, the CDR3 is TGTGCCAGCAGCTTAGTAAGACAACTCACAGATACGCAGTATTTT.